The rows below give T cell receptor beta chains drawn from one sample of a study of blood T cell repertoires in COVID-19. The table came from immunoSEQ multiplex PCR; TCRdb's copy has only in-frame clones and leaves some out. The table records 60,000 or so clones, 80% to 90% of them present only once. Sequenced sample: peripheral blood. All receptors come from a man aged 55 to 69 with acute or convalescent COVID-19. The CDR3 runs from the conserved cysteine through the conserved F or W. Each record gives: D gene, V gene, clone size, J gene, CDR3 DNA, CDR3 protein. The D gene is left open where the match is weak. Clone size is given for some rows only: seen once, a few or many times, or a class if the clone is expanded.

d_call: -; v_call: TRBV2; clone_size: -; j_call: TRBJ2-3; cdr3_nt: TGTGCCAGCAGTCCGGGGGGCTCGTCCACAGATACGCAGTATTTT; cdr3_aa: CASSPGGSSTDTQYF
d_call: -; v_call: TRBV2; clone_size: few; j_call: TRBJ1-1; cdr3_nt: TGTGCCAGCAGATCCGGGAGAGCTGAAGCTTTCTTT; cdr3_aa: CASRSGRAEAFF
d_call: TRBD1; v_call: TRBV5-4; clone_size: few; j_call: TRBJ1-6; cdr3_nt: TGTGCCAGCACCGAGGGGACAGGGAACGGGATCAATTCACCCCTCCACTTT; cdr3_aa: CASTEGTGNGINSPLHF
d_call: -; v_call: TRBV6-5; clone_size: -; j_call: TRBJ1-3; cdr3_nt: TGTGCCAGCAGTTACGGGCAGGATGCTGGAAACACCATATATTTT; cdr3_aa: CASSYGQDAGNTIYF
d_call: -; v_call: TRBV21-1; clone_size: few; j_call: TRBJ2-6; cdr3_nt: TGTGCCAGCAGCTTTGAGGGATTCGGGGCCAACGTCCTGACTTTC; cdr3_aa: CASSFEGFGANVLTF
d_call: -; v_call: TRBV7-2; clone_size: -; j_call: TRBJ1-1; cdr3_nt: TGTGCCAGCAGCTTCGACGGCGGCGTGAGCACTGAAGCTTTCTTT; cdr3_aa: CASSFDGGVSTEAFF
d_call: TRBD1; v_call: TRBV3-1/TRBV3-2; clone_size: -; j_call: TRBJ2-1; cdr3_nt: TGTGCCAGCAGCCACGATCGACAGGGGGCTTACAATGAGCAGTTCTTC; cdr3_aa: CASSHDRQGAYNEQFF
d_call: TRBD1; v_call: TRBV25-1; clone_size: -; j_call: TRBJ1-5; cdr3_nt: TGTGCCAGCAGCCAGACAGGGCCAAATCAGCCCCAGCATTTT; cdr3_aa: CASSQTGPNQPQHF
d_call: -; v_call: TRBV9; clone_size: -; j_call: TRBJ1-1; cdr3_nt: TGTGCCAGCAGCGTAGAAGGGGCGCCTCCCTTGTGGTACACTGAAGCTTTCTTT; cdr3_aa: CASSVEGAPPLWYTEAFF
d_call: -; v_call: TRBV28; clone_size: -; j_call: TRBJ1-2; cdr3_nt: TGTGCCAGCAGGAGTTCCGGGGGTCGCTATGGCTACACCTTC; cdr3_aa: CASRSSGGRYGYTF
d_call: TRBD2; v_call: TRBV6-2/TRBV6-3; clone_size: -; j_call: TRBJ2-5; cdr3_nt: TGTGCCAGCAGTTCCGGGACTAGCGGCCTGCGAGAGACCCAGTACTTC; cdr3_aa: CASSSGTSGLRETQYF
d_call: TRBD1; v_call: TRBV4-3; clone_size: -; j_call: TRBJ2-7; cdr3_nt: TGCGCCAGCAGCCCTAACTCGGGACAGCCAACCTACGAGCAGTACTTC; cdr3_aa: CASSPNSGQPTYEQYF
d_call: TRBD1; v_call: TRBV6-7; clone_size: -; j_call: TRBJ1-2; cdr3_nt: TGTGCCAGCCCAAACGACAGGGCCCAGGCCTTAGCTAACTATGGCTACACCTTC; cdr3_aa: CASPNDRAQALANYGYTF
d_call: -; v_call: TRBV19; clone_size: -; j_call: TRBJ1-2; cdr3_nt: TGTGCCAGTAGGGGCCTGACAGATATAAGGCGATATGGCTACACCTTC; cdr3_aa: CASRGLTDIRRYGYTF
d_call: -; v_call: TRBV15; clone_size: -; j_call: TRBJ1-6; cdr3_nt: TGTGCCACCAGCAGGGACAGAGGCCTAAATTCACCCCTCCACTTT; cdr3_aa: CATSRDRGLNSPLHF
d_call: TRBD2; v_call: TRBV4-3; clone_size: -; j_call: TRBJ2-2; cdr3_nt: TGCGCCAGCAGCCAAGACAAGCGGGGAGGTGCCGGGGAGCTGTTTTTT; cdr3_aa: CASSQDKRGGAGELFF
d_call: TRBD1; v_call: TRBV13; clone_size: -; j_call: TRBJ1-4; cdr3_nt: TGTGCCAGCAGCTTAGAAGGGGGCGATAATGAAAAACTGTTTTTT; cdr3_aa: CASSLEGGDNEKLFF
d_call: -; v_call: TRBV15; clone_size: -; j_call: TRBJ1-1; cdr3_nt: TGTGCCACCAGCAGAGATATCACGGGGGACACTGAAGCTTTCTTT; cdr3_aa: CATSRDITGDTEAFF
d_call: -; v_call: TRBV19; clone_size: -; j_call: TRBJ1-1; cdr3_nt: TGTGCCAGTAGTACTCAGGTCAACACTGAAGCTTTCTTT; cdr3_aa: CASSTQVNTEAFF
d_call: -; v_call: TRBV27; clone_size: -; j_call: TRBJ1-2; cdr3_nt: TGTGCCAGCAGTCCGAAGCCCCTTTTTCCCTATGGCTACACCTTC; cdr3_aa: CASSPKPLFPYGYTF
d_call: -; v_call: TRBV7-2; clone_size: -; j_call: TRBJ2-5; cdr3_nt: TGTGCCAGCAGCCCGCGGACTTGGTTCAGGGGGGCCTTTCAAGAGACCCAGTACTTC; cdr3_aa: CASSPRTWFRGAFQETQYF
d_call: -; v_call: TRBV11-2; clone_size: -; j_call: TRBJ1-4; cdr3_nt: TGTGCCAGCAGCCCCCAGGGTTCAACTAATGAAAAACTGTTTTTT; cdr3_aa: CASSPQGSTNEKLFF
d_call: -; v_call: TRBV28; clone_size: once; j_call: TRBJ1-3; cdr3_nt: TGTGCCAGCAGTTTACAGGGCGGGAGCTCTGGAAACACCATATATTTT; cdr3_aa: CASSLQGGSSGNTIYF
d_call: TRBD1; v_call: TRBV15; clone_size: -; j_call: TRBJ1-6; cdr3_nt: TGTGCCACCAGCAATTGGGGACAGGGGGATAATTCACCCCTCCACTTT; cdr3_aa: CATSNWGQGDNSPLHF
d_call: -; v_call: TRBV2; clone_size: -; j_call: TRBJ1-1; cdr3_nt: TGTGCCAGCAGAGATAGACAGTCTGAAGCTTTCTTT; cdr3_aa: CASRDRQSEAFF
d_call: -; v_call: TRBV30; clone_size: -; j_call: TRBJ1-5; cdr3_nt: TGTGCCTGGAGTGTACAGGGAAATCAGCCCCAGCATTTT; cdr3_aa: CAWSVQGNQPQHF
d_call: TRBD1; v_call: TRBV10-3; clone_size: -; j_call: TRBJ1-3; cdr3_nt: TGTGCCATCAGTGACCTAAGTCGGGGGGGACAGGGCTCAGGAAACACCATATATTTT; cdr3_aa: CAISDLSRGGQGSGNTIYF
d_call: TRBD1; v_call: TRBV4-3; clone_size: -; j_call: TRBJ1-2; cdr3_nt: TGCGCCAGCAGCCACTGGGGGGGACAGGGGGACTATGGCTACACCTTC; cdr3_aa: CASSHWGGQGDYGYTF
d_call: -; v_call: TRBV6-5; clone_size: -; j_call: TRBJ2-1; cdr3_nt: TGTGCCAGCAGTTACGCGGGTGAGCAGTTCTTC; cdr3_aa: CASSYAGEQFF
d_call: -; v_call: TRBV4-1; clone_size: -; j_call: TRBJ1-5; cdr3_nt: TGCGCCAGCAGCCAAGAAGCGGGGGATAGCAATCAGCCCCAGCATTTT; cdr3_aa: CASSQEAGDSNQPQHF
d_call: TRBD2; v_call: TRBV7-2; clone_size: -; j_call: TRBJ2-2; cdr3_nt: TGTGCCAGCAGCAAATCCGGGGGGGCCCCCACCGGGGAGCTGTTTTTT; cdr3_aa: CASSKSGGAPTGELFF
d_call: -; v_call: TRBV9; clone_size: -; j_call: TRBJ2-3; cdr3_nt: TGTGCCAGCAGCGTAAGCAGGGCGGGATACACAGATACGCAGTATTTT; cdr3_aa: CASSVSRAGYTDTQYF
d_call: TRBD2; v_call: TRBV11-2; clone_size: -; j_call: TRBJ2-1; cdr3_nt: TGTGCCAGCAGCTGGGCGCTAGCGGGGAATGAGCAGTTCTTC; cdr3_aa: CASSWALAGNEQFF
d_call: -; v_call: TRBV7-8; clone_size: -; j_call: TRBJ1-3; cdr3_nt: TGTGCCAGCAAACCAAGCCTAAGGGAGTCGGGAAACACCATATATTTT; cdr3_aa: CASKPSLRESGNTIYF
d_call: -; v_call: TRBV7-8; clone_size: -; j_call: TRBJ2-5; cdr3_nt: TGTGCCAGCAGCAAAGACGGCGGGCAAGAGACCCAGTACTTC; cdr3_aa: CASSKDGGQETQYF
d_call: -; v_call: TRBV5-6; clone_size: -; j_call: TRBJ1-1; cdr3_nt: TGTGCCAGCAGCATCCGTCTGACTAACCGGAACACTGAAGCTTTCTTT; cdr3_aa: CASSIRLTNRNTEAFF
d_call: -; v_call: TRBV28; clone_size: -; j_call: TRBJ1-1; cdr3_nt: TGTGCCAGCAGTAAACAGGGAAAGAACACTGAAGCTTTCTTT; cdr3_aa: CASSKQGKNTEAFF
d_call: -; v_call: TRBV5-6; clone_size: -; j_call: TRBJ2-7; cdr3_nt: TGTGCCAGCAGCTTGTTATCTACCGACGAGCAGTACTTC; cdr3_aa: CASSLLSTDEQYF
d_call: -; v_call: TRBV2; clone_size: -; j_call: TRBJ1-1; cdr3_nt: TGTGCCAGCAGTGAAGCTTTCGGTGGGAGGGACACTGAAGCTTTCTTT; cdr3_aa: CASSEAFGGRDTEAFF
d_call: -; v_call: TRBV5-1; clone_size: -; j_call: TRBJ2-5; cdr3_nt: TGCGCCAGCAGCTTGGCCAGGCCGCGCCAAGAGACCCAGTACTTC; cdr3_aa: CASSLARPRQETQYF
d_call: TRBD1; v_call: TRBV9; clone_size: -; j_call: TRBJ1-2; cdr3_nt: TGTGCCAGCAGCGCCCTGGTAGGGGGCGGGGGCTACACCTTC; cdr3_aa: CASSALVGGGGYTF
d_call: TRBD1; v_call: TRBV24-1; clone_size: -; j_call: TRBJ2-3; cdr3_nt: TGTGCCACCAAGAACAGGGGGACAGATACGCAGTATTTT; cdr3_aa: CATKNRGTDTQYF